This T cell receptor beta chain was sequenced for a study of blood T cell repertoires in COVID-19. Background on the study: The cDNA or gDNA used as material had been derived from T cells, B-cell-depleted T cells, or PBMCs.

The V gene end was trimmed by 1 base and the J gene end by 6 bases; junction bases not matched to a gene: 6. The V gene's germline CDR1 is LGHDT and CDR2 YNNKEL (reference sequence). The CDR3 is made up of 16 amino acids. Clones were read by immunoSEQ multiplex PCR, and TCRdb kept only the in-frame ones, dropping some. The sample includes about 45,000 clones, about 90% of them seen just once. This clonotype was sampled from a human donor in a cohort sampled during active COVID-19. The specimen sequenced was peripheral blood. The rearrangement links TRBV3-1 (or the pseudogene TRBV3-2) to TRBJ2-3, with 11 bases identical to TRBD2. The CDR3, as DNA: TGTGCCAGCAGCCAAGGGTCTAGCGGGGGGCCCGATACGCAGTATTTT. This sequence encodes CASSQGSSGGPDTQYF.